Following are 3 T cell receptor beta chains from one sample sequenced in a study of T cell responses to AZD1222 COVID-19 vaccine. The data were produced by immunoSEQ multiplex PCR, yet TCRdb's version contains in-frame clones alone and is incomplete. The repertoire includes 75,000 to 90,000 clones, 75% to 90% of them detected once, and around 2% sits in the top ten. Sequences were derived from peripheral blood, sampled on day 0 of AZD1222 vaccination. These receptors all come from an adult in good health.

The J gene is TRBJ1-1, the V gene TRBV2, with D hard to call. Germline assignment: CDR1 SNHLY and CDR2 FYNNEI. The V gene lost 6 bases and the J gene lost 5 bases, with 10 bases spanning the gap. The CDR3 is made up of 12 amino acids. CDR3 nucleotide sequence: TGTGCCAGCAGAAGGGATGGGACTGAAGCTTTCTTT. Its translation is CASRRDGTEAFF.

V and J are TRBV27 and TRBJ1-5; unclear D gene. V was shortened by 5 bases and J by 9 bases, with 11 bases between the two germline ends. From germline, CDR1 is MNHEY and CDR2 SMNVEV (reference sequence). The CDR3 sequence is 12 residues long. The CDR3 DNA follows: TGTGCCAGCAGTCCCTCCGGTGGGCCCCAGCATTTT. Translation gives CASSPSGGPQHF.

CDR3 region: CASSSNSGALPYNEQFF. In DNA, the CDR3 is TGTGCCAGCAGCTCCAATAGCGGGGCCCTACCCTACAATGAGCAGTTCTTC. V is TRBV9 and J is TRBJ2-1; TRBD2 matches 8 bases. The length of the CDR3 is 17 residues. Trimming cost V 4 bases and J 2 bases; bases outside gene matches: 11. CDR1 and CDR2 from the germline V gene are SGDLS and YYNGEE.